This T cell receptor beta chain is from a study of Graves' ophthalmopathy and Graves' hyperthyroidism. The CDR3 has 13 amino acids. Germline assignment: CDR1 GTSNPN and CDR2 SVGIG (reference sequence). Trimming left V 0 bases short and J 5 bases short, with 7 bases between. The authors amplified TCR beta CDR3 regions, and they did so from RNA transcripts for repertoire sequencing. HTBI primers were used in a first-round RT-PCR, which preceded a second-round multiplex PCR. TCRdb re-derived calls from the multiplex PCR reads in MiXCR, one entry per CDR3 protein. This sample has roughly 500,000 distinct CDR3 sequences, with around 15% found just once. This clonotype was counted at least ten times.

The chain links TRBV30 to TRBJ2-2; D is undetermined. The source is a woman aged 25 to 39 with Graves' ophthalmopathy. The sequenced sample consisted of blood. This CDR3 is CAWSVHGTGELFF. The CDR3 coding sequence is TGTGCCTGGAGTGTACATGGAACCGGGGAGCTGTTTTTT.